This T cell receptor beta chain was retrieved from a study of blood T cell repertoires in COVID-19. The protocol was immunoSEQ multiplex PCR, while the TCRdb copy is restricted to in-frame clones and leaves out a portion. The sample lists 200,000 to 250,000 clones, around nine tenths occurring once. Germline loops: CDR1 SGHKS, CDR2 YYEKEE (reference sequence). The CDR3 extends over 14 amino acids. V was pared by 0 bases and J by 8 bases, with 14 bases between. All enrollees were roughly 18 to 89 years old and from 20 to 30 US areas. Researchers sorted participants into cohorts using their self-reported clinical history. Cohort 3 recovered donors had two negative PCRs, clearance, or symptom resolution.

This receptor was taken from a man aged 25 to 40 who had recovered from COVID-19. The sample was PBMCs or T cells enriched from blood (not recorded which). The chain links TRBV5-5 to TRBJ1-2, with a tentative D call TRBD1 (5 bases). The CDR3 loop is CASSLASQGWGYTF. CDR3 nucleotides: TGTGCCAGCAGCTTGGCGTCGCAGGGTTGGGGCTACACCTTC.